This is a list of T cell receptor beta chains from one sample in a study of T cells in Graves' hyperthyroidism and ophthalmopathy. One entry per CDR3 protein, called by TCRdb with MiXCR from the multiplex PCR reads. The sample records a few hundred thousand distinct CDR3 sequences, roughly 15% being singletons. Material: blood. The receptors were gathered from a woman between 18 and 29 years old with Graves' hyperthyroidism. Both conserved end residues are part of each CDR3. The D gene is left open where the match is weak. Expanded clones get a size class; other rows say once, few or many, or leave the size out.

V,D,size,J,DNA,CDR3
TRBV7-8,NA,many,TRBJ2-5,TGTGCCAGCAGCCGATTCAGAAGAAAAATGCAAGAGACCCAGTACTTC,CASSRFRRKMQETQYF
TRBV7-9,TRBD2,NA,TRBJ2-5,TGTGCCAGCAGCTTAGATGCCGGGACTACCCAAGAGACCCAGTACTTC,CASSLDAGTTQETQYF
TRBV7-9,TRBD2,few,TRBJ2-3,TGTGCCAGCAGCTACGGACTAGAATTAGATACGCAGTATTTT,CASSYGLELDTQYF
TRBV28,TRBD1,few,TRBJ1-1,TGTGCCAGCAGTATTCTTTCGGGACAGGGCAACACTGAAGCTTTCTTT,CASSILSGQGNTEAFF
TRBV12-5,TRBD1,NA,TRBJ1-2,TGTGCTAGTGGTTTGGTACAAGGGCAGGGGGTTAACTATGGCTACACCTTC,CASGLVQGQGVNYGYTF
TRBV27,NA,many,TRBJ2-3,TGTGCCAGCAGTAACGGGCGAGTCACAGATACGCAGTATTTT,CASSNGRVTDTQYF
TRBV10-2,NA,NA,TRBJ1-3,TGCGCCAGCAGTGATAAAAGCTCTGGAAACACCATATATTTT,CASSDKSSGNTIYF
TRBV28,TRBD1,few,TRBJ2-5,TGTGCCAGCAGTAAAGGCGGACAGGGCCAAGAGACCCAGTACTTC,CASSKGGQGQETQYF
TRBV20-1,NA,many,TRBJ1-3,TGCAGTGCCATCCAGGGTTACGGAAACACCATATATTTT,CSAIQGYGNTIYF
TRBV7-9,NA,many,TRBJ2-7,TGTGCCAGCAGCTCCACTCTCGGCGAGCAGTACTTC,CASSSTLGEQYF
TRBV20-1,TRBD1,NA,TRBJ2-5,TGCAGTGCTTGGAGGACAGGGCAGGAGACCCAGTACTTC,CSAWRTGQETQYF
TRBV6-5,NA,NA,TRBJ2-7,TGTGCCAGCAGTTCAGGACACCCCGGGACCTACGAGCAGTACTTC,CASSSGHPGTYEQYF
TRBV6-5,NA,NA,TRBJ1-6,TGTGCCAGCAGTTACCGGGCCAGCTCCTATAATTCACCCCCCCACTTT,CASSYRASSYNSPPHF
TRBV10-2,TRBD1,NA,TRBJ1-1,TGCGCCATCCGGACAGGTCGGACTGAAGTTTTCTTT,CAIRTGRTEVFF
TRBV7-6,NA,many,TRBJ2-2,TGTGCCAGCAGCCTCAGCGAGAACACCGGGGAGCTGTTTTTT,CASSLSENTGELFF
TRBV20-1,TRBD2,NA,TRBJ2-7,TGCAGTGCTTCCCGCTTGGCGGGAGGAACCTCCTACGAGCAGTACTTC,CSASRLAGGTSYEQYF
TRBV7-8,TRBD1,many,TRBJ1-1,TGTGCCAGCAGCTTAGCCTCACAGGGGACGACTGAAGCTTTCTTT,CASSLASQGTTEAFF
TRBV7-2,TRBD1,many,TRBJ1-1,TGTGCCAGCAGCACGGAACAGGGGACTGAAGCTTTCTTT,CASSTEQGTEAFF
TRBV18,NA,many,TRBJ1-1,TGTGCCAGCTCACCGCTGAACGGGGGGGGCGAGATAGGAGCTTTCTTT,CASSPLNGGGEIGAFF
TRBV6-2/TRBV6-3,NA,few,TRBJ2-7,TGTGCCAGCAGTTACTCGGGGCCAGCCGGCTCCTACGAGCAGTACTTC,CASSYSGPAGSYEQYF
TRBV28,TRBD1,NA,TRBJ1-2,TGTGCCAGCAGGACAGGGGGCCTTAGCTATGGCTACACCTTC,CASRTGGLSYGYTF
TRBV6-1,TRBD2,many,TRBJ2-1,TGTGCCAGCAGTTACCGTGCGGGAGGGCCGAATGAGCAGTTCTTC,CASSYRAGGPNEQFF
TRBV28,TRBD1,many,TRBJ2-6,TGTGCCAGCAAAACTGGGACAGCTGGGGCCAACGTCCTGACTTTC,CASKTGTAGANVLTF
TRBV6-1,NA,many,TRBJ2-1,TGTGCCAGCAGTGCGACCCGGGTCAATGAGCAGTTCTTC,CASSATRVNEQFF
TRBV11-2,TRBD2,few,TRBJ2-1,TGTGCCAGCGGCTCACTAGCGGGAACCTACAATGAGCAGTTCTTC,CASGSLAGTYNEQFF
TRBV13,TRBD1,NA,TRBJ2-5,TGTGCCAGCAGCTCATGTCCAGTTCGGGGATCGTCAGGGGGCCAAGAGACCCAGTACTTC,CASSSCPVRGSSGGQETQYF
TRBV12-3/TRBV12-4,TRBD2,once,TRBJ2-1,TGTGCCAGCAGTTTAGCGGAGATAACCGGGACTAGCGGGTTCTACAATGAGCAGTTCTTC,CASSLAEITGTSGFYNEQFF
TRBV2,NA,many,TRBJ2-3,TGTGCCAGCAGTGCTAGGACAGATACGCAGTATTTT,CASSARTDTQYF
TRBV28,NA,many,TRBJ2-7,TGTGCCAGCAGTCCGCGGGGCTTAAGCTCCTACGAGCAGTACTTC,CASSPRGLSSYEQYF
TRBV5-1,TRBD2,few,TRBJ2-1,TGCGCCAGCAGCTTGGCCTTAGCAGAGACTAGCGGCTACAATGAGCAGTTCTTC,CASSLALAETSGYNEQFF
TRBV11-2,TRBD2,many,TRBJ2-5,TGTGCCAGCAGCTTAGTAGGCCTAGCGGGCCACCAAGAGACCCAGTACTTC,CASSLVGLAGHQETQYF
TRBV3-1,NA,NA,TRBJ2-1,TGTGCCAGCAGCCAAGGGACGTCAAGGGAGCAGTTCTTC,CASSQGTSREQFF
TRBV28,NA,many,TRBJ1-1,TGTGCCAGCAGTTCGGCCGGGTTCGATCGCACTGAAGCTTTCTTT,CASSSAGFDRTEAFF
TRBV29-1,NA,many,TRBJ2-5,TGCAGCGTTCCCCGGGACATTCAAGAGACCCAGTACTTC,CSVPRDIQETQYF
TRBV29-1,NA,NA,TRBJ2-5,TGCAGCGCCTGGGCCACCCCGGAGACCCAGTACTTC,CSAWATPETQYF
TRBV6-5,NA,NA,TRBJ2-7,TGTGCCAGCAGTTACTCGATGGGGACAATTTACGAGCAGTACTTC,CASSYSMGTIYEQYF
TRBV28,TRBD1,many,TRBJ2-3,TGTGCCAGCAGTTCAGGACAGGACACAGATACGCAGTATTTT,CASSSGQDTDTQYF
TRBV5-6,NA,many,TRBJ2-3,TGTGCCAGCAGCTTGGACAGGCGCCCAGATACGCAGTATTTT,CASSLDRRPDTQYF
TRBV12-3/TRBV12-4,NA,many,TRBJ2-5,TGTGCCAGCAGCCCCGCAGAGACCCAGTACTTC,CASSPAETQYF
TRBV6-1,NA,NA,TRBJ1-2,TGTGCCAGCAGTGGGGGTTGGGGGGCAGGCTACACCTTC,CASSGGWGAGYTF
TRBV28,NA,many,TRBJ2-5,TGTGCCAGCAGTTTATTATTAGGCGGTCAAGAGACCCAGTACTTC,CASSLLLGGQETQYF
TRBV7-3,NA,NA,TRBJ1-1,TGTGCCAGCAGCCGAAACAGGGAGGTGGGCCCCACTGAAGCTTTCTTT,CASSRNREVGPTEAFF
TRBV9,TRBD1,NA,TRBJ1-4,TGTGCCAGCAGCGGCGGCCCACAGGGGAGTGCGGGGAAACTGTTTTTT,CASSGGPQGSAGKLFF
TRBV5-1,NA,many,TRBJ2-7,TGCGCCAGCAGCTTAACGGCATCCAGCGTGGGCTACGAGCAGTACTTC,CASSLTASSVGYEQYF
TRBV7-3,NA,NA,TRBJ2-2,TGTGCCAGCAGCTTAAGGGCAGGGCTCACCGGGGAGCTGTTTTTT,CASSLRAGLTGELFF
TRBV5-1,NA,few,TRBJ2-3,TGCGCCAGCAGCTTGGTGTTCCGGGAGAGGGGAGATACGCAGTATTTT,CASSLVFRERGDTQYF
TRBV9,NA,NA,TRBJ1-2,TGTGCCAGCAGCGGGGGCAGCTATGGCTACACCTTC,CASSGGSYGYTF
TRBV7-6,NA,many,TRBJ2-7,TGTGCCAGCAGCTTAGGTAGCGGCAAACACTACGAGCAGTACTTC,CASSLGSGKHYEQYF
TRBV27,TRBD2,NA,TRBJ2-3,TGTGCCAGCAGTTCCCGCGGGGGGGGAGCCGATGTGGATACGCAGTATTTT,CASSSRGGGADVDTQYF
TRBV10-2,NA,many,TRBJ2-3,TGCGCCAGCAGGGACCAAAGCACAGATACGCAGTATTTT,CASRDQSTDTQYF